These T cell receptor beta chains were read from a single sample in a study of vaccination and CD4 T cells after COVID-19. TCRdb re-called the PCR reads with MiXCR, one entry per CDR3 protein. The profile shows approximately 21,000 distinct CDR3 sequences, 55% of them singletons. The antigens these receptors bind are not known. The specimen was CD4+ T cells from blood, cultured in vitro. Receptors were obtained from a human donor who had recovered from COVID-19. The CDR3 runs from the conserved cysteine through the conserved F or W. D genes are given only for firm matches. Some rows have no size entry. The others give once, few or many, or a class for an expanded clone.

d_call,v_call,clone_size,j_call,cdr3_aa,cdr3_nt
TRBD1,TRBV15,few,TRBJ2-1,CATSRLLDRGSYNEQFF,TGTGCCACCAGCAGACTACTCGACAGGGGAAGTTACAATGAGCAGTTCTTC
TRBD2,TRBV29-1,.,TRBJ2-2,CSVVGGGAGELFF,TGCAGCGTTGTCGGGGGGGGTGCCGGGGAGCTGTTTTTT
.,TRBV15,.,TRBJ1-1,CATSENTEAFF,TGTGCCACCAGCGAGAACACTGAAGCTTTCTTT
.,TRBV7-9,.,TRBJ1-5,CASSLGSGDSNQPQHF,TGTGCCAGCAGCTTAGGAAGCGGGGATAGCAATCAGCCCCAGCATTTT
.,TRBV30,once,TRBJ1-5,CAWNTAGEGPQHF,TGTGCCTGGAACACCGCGGGAGAGGGGCCCCAGCATTTT
TRBD2,TRBV12-3/TRBV12-4,.,TRBJ2-7,CASSFRTSGSPHEQYF,TGTGCCAGCAGTTTTCGGACTAGCGGGAGTCCCCACGAGCAGTACTTC
.,TRBV11-2,once,TRBJ1-5,CASSLQGKQPQHF,TGTGCCAGCAGCTTGCAGGGTAAGCAGCCCCAGCATTTT
.,TRBV25-1,few,TRBJ1-6,CASSDPNNSPLHF,TGTGCCAGCAGTGACCCGAATAATTCACCCCTCCACTTT
.,TRBV6-5,.,TRBJ2-7,CASSYSSPEGRSYEQYF,TGTGCCAGCAGTTACTCATCCCCCGAGGGCCGCTCCTACGAGCAGTACTTC
.,TRBV5-6,.,TRBJ1-2,CASSLAQVLGYTF,TGTGCCAGCAGCTTGGCCCAGGTTCTTGGCTACACCTTC
.,TRBV6-5,.,TRBJ2-6,CASSYEGPGANVLTF,TGTGCCAGCAGTTACGAGGGACCTGGGGCCAACGTCCTGACTTTC
.,TRBV27,few,TRBJ2-1,CASSLLRRTDEQFF,TGTGCCAGCAGCCTCTTAAGGCGGACAGATGAGCAGTTCTTC
.,TRBV12-3/TRBV12-4,.,TRBJ2-1,CASSLGTLLVDEQFF,TGTGCCAGCAGTTTAGGGACTTTACTTGTCGATGAGCAGTTCTTC
.,TRBV19,.,TRBJ1-5,CASSIEGNQPQHF,TGTGCCAGTAGTATAGAAGGGAATCAGCCCCAGCATTTT
.,TRBV5-1,once,TRBJ1-1,CASRRNTVLNTEAFF,TGCGCCAGCAGGCGGAATACAGTTCTGAACACTGAAGCTTTCTTT
.,TRBV30,.,TRBJ2-7,CAWTVGGQGSYEQYF,TGTGCCTGGACCGTGGGTGGGCAGGGGTCCTACGAGCAGTACTTC
.,TRBV6-1,.,TRBJ2-7,CASSPRVDEQYF,TGTGCCAGCTCCCCCCGGGTAGACGAGCAGTACTTC
.,TRBV20-1,few,TRBJ2-5,CSARDRPKGETQYF,TGCAGTGCTAGAGACAGACCCAAGGGAGAGACCCAGTACTTC
TRBD1,TRBV6-2/TRBV6-3,.,TRBJ1-5,CASSFDRGDNQPQHF,TGTGCCAGCAGTTTCGACAGGGGTGACAATCAGCCCCAGCATTTT
TRBD2,TRBV7-2,few,TRBJ2-7,CASSPTSGGYEQYF,TGTGCCAGCAGCCCGACTAGCGGGGGGTACGAGCAGTACTTC
.,TRBV5-1,.,TRBJ1-2,CASSLGTTNYGYTF,TGCGCCAGCAGCTTGGGGACAACGAACTATGGCTACACCTTC
.,TRBV7-2,once,TRBJ1-1,CASSLRPARTEAFF,TGTGCCAGCAGCTTGCGGCCGGCGAGGACTGAAGCTTTCTTT
.,TRBV3-1,.,TRBJ1-1,CASSQGRGDTEAFF,TGTGCCAGCAGCCAAGGGAGGGGGGACACTGAAGCTTTCTTT
.,TRBV6-2/TRBV6-3,.,TRBJ2-2,CASSFRTPNTGELFF,TGTGCCAGCAGTTTCCGGACACCAAACACCGGGGAGCTGTTTTTT
.,TRBV7-2,.,TRBJ1-1,CASSFLTETEAFF,TGTGCCAGCAGCTTTCTGACGGAGACTGAAGCTTTCTTT
TRBD1,TRBV20-1,few,TRBJ2-7,CSARVPGEGATYEQYF,TGCAGTGCTAGAGTACCAGGAGAGGGGGCCACCTACGAGCAGTACTTC
TRBD1,TRBV7-2,.,TRBJ1-2,CASSLEGAGGYTF,TGTGCCAGCAGCTTAGAGGGGGCTGGTGGCTACACCTTC
TRBD2,TRBV15,.,TRBJ2-1,CATSRDEGGRKQFF,TGTGCCACCAGCAGAGATGAGGGCGGGAGGAAGCAGTTCTTC
.,TRBV11-3,.,TRBJ2-7,CASSLDNGAYEQYF,TGTGCCAGCAGCCTCGACAACGGTGCCTACGAGCAGTACTTC
.,TRBV19,.,TRBJ1-1,CASSISVDRNTEAFF,TGTGCCAGTAGTATATCCGTTGACAGGAACACTGAAGCTTTCTTT
TRBD1,TRBV25-1,.,TRBJ2-3,CASSGRQGSDTQYF,TGTGCCAGCAGTGGGCGACAGGGGTCAGATACGCAGTATTTT
.,TRBV6-1,.,TRBJ1-2,CASSVVGSSNYGYTF,TGTGCCAGCAGTGTGGTTGGCAGCTCAAACTATGGCTACACCTTC
.,TRBV5-4,once,TRBJ2-4,CASSLAGGDIQYF,TGTGCCAGCAGCTTGGCGGGGGGCGACATTCAGTACTTC
.,TRBV20-1,.,TRBJ2-5,CSAGTGTWVEETQYF,TGCAGTGCTGGCACAGGTACATGGGTAGAAGAGACCCAGTACTTC
TRBD2,TRBV24-1,.,TRBJ2-3,CATSEPRLAGGLDTQYF,TGTGCCACCAGTGAACCTCGACTAGCGGGAGGCTTAGATACGCAGTATTTT
.,TRBV20-1,.,TRBJ1-2,CSARNARYGYTF,TGCAGTGCTAGAAACGCGAGATATGGCTACACCTTC
.,TRBV7-2,once,TRBJ2-1,CASGTGRLEQFF,TGTGCCAGCGGTACGGGCCGCTTGGAGCAGTTCTTC
TRBD1,TRBV7-8,.,TRBJ2-7,CASSLAIGTERYEQYF,TGTGCCAGCAGCTTAGCGATCGGGACAGAACGCTACGAGCAGTACTTC
.,TRBV28,.,TRBJ2-7,CASSLKAWAYEQYF,TGTGCCAGCAGTTTAAAGGCGTGGGCCTACGAGCAGTACTTC
.,TRBV11-3,.,TRBJ1-2,CASSAGLISYGYTF,TGTGCCAGCAGCGCCGGATTGATTTCTTATGGCTACACCTTC
.,TRBV11-2,.,TRBJ1-1,CASSLTNRAQAFF,TGTGCCAGCAGCTTAACGAACAGGGCGCAAGCTTTCTTT
.,TRBV20-1,.,TRBJ2-2,CSAIPGALTGELFF,TGCAGTGCCATCCCGGGGGCGCTCACCGGGGAGCTGTTTTTT
.,TRBV11-3,.,TRBJ2-5,CASSLVRETQYF,TGTGCCAGCAGCTTAGTTAGAGAGACCCAGTACTTC
TRBD1,TRBV19,.,TRBJ1-2,CASGAWDSYGHTF,TGTGCCAGTGGGGCTTGGGACAGCTATGGCCACACCTTC
TRBD1,TRBV19,.,TRBJ2-5,CASSPRQGPGETQYF,TGTGCCAGTAGTCCACGACAGGGCCCCGGGGAGACCCAGTACTTC